Here is one T cell receptor beta chain with its context. The antigen is unknown. CDR1 and CDR2 (germline): SGHDT, YYEEEE. This CDR3 contains 17 residues. J was trimmed by 5 bases and V by 4 bases; bases with no gene match: 13. The diagnostic basis comprised clinical symptoms, serum thyroxine and TRAb, thyroid ultrasound and orbital computed tomography. The CDR3 regions of TCR beta were amplified from RNA transcripts. Using the HTBI primer set, a first-round RT-PCR was run on the TCR CDR3. Via MiXCR, TCRdb re-called the multiplex PCR reads, giving one row per CDR3 protein. The table has about 480,000 distinct CDR3 sequences, around a fifth seen once. The data originate from a study of T cells in Graves' hyperthyroidism and ophthalmopathy. Study results and limitations: Ophthalmopathy was identified by the model a median 6.5 months ahead of onset. Most thyroid-expanded clonotypes above 0.001 were also found in blood. By a 13 V-J model, ophthalmopathy was set apart from stable hyperthyroidism.

The sequenced sample was blood. The chain carries TRBV5-6 and TRBJ2-1, with 9 bases lining up with TRBD1. The TCR comes from a woman aged 70-85 years with Graves' ophthalmopathy. The DNA for the CDR3 is TGTGCCAGCAGCCAAACATACCGGGACAGGGACGACAATGAGCAGTTCTTC. Protein product: CASSQTYRDRDDNEQFF.